This paragraph reports one T cell receptor beta chain. This clonotype was counted many times. The antigen it recognizes is unknown. Per-base quality was not reported, and no clone a single base away is much larger than it. Stable Graves' hyperthyroidism was defined as the absence of progression to ophthalmopathy over 18 months of follow-up. The hyperthyroidism patients were between 18 and 65 years old and newly diagnosed, with a disease duration of less than 2 months. Exclusion was applied to patients with uncontrolled infections, other autoimmune diseases, pregnancy or lactation. Clinical symptoms, serum thyroxine and TRAb, thyroid ultrasound, and orbital computed tomography formed the basis for the diagnoses. PBMCs were isolated from 7.5 to 10 ml of fresh peripheral blood by Ficoll-Paque density gradient centrifugation. Total RNA was extracted with Trizol reagent, and quality was checked on an Agilent 2100 Bioanalyzer.

These data belong to a study of T cells in Graves' hyperthyroidism and ophthalmopathy (dated by TCRdb to the late 2010s). Some background on the complete study: Peripheral blood samples were taken at the time of initial diagnosis, prior to any treatment. Prospective prediction of ophthalmopathy was tested in an independent validation cohort of some 19 hyperthyroidism patients and some 17 patients who later progressed to ophthalmopathy. The study also compared thyroid tissue and blood T-cell repertoires from about 6 Graves' hyperthyroidism patients. Following sampling, methimazole starting at 30 mg daily was given to hyperthyroidism patients, and high-dose intravenous methylprednisolone was given to ophthalmopathy patients. To identify TCR V-J signatures that set the groups apart, the researchers used a discovery cohort of roughly 100 patients, made up of 40 to 45 with Graves' ophthalmopathy and some 60 with stable Graves' hyperthyroidism. For training and testing, the 95 to 100 patients in the discovery cohort were randomly divided in a 7:3 ratio. The paper describes TCR Vbeta CDR3 sequencing of roughly 130 peripheral blood samples, made up of fewer than 50 ophthalmopathy patients, 70 to 75 hyperthyroidism patients and 17 progressor patients.

Amplification of TCR beta CDR3 regions was carried out from RNA transcripts. The TCR CDR3 was subjected to a first round of RT-PCR using the HTBI primer set and the Qiagen OneStep RT-PCR kit. The libraries were constructed in a second round of multiplex PCR and then size-selected and purified. The libraries were sequenced on an Illumina HiSeq2000 using paired-end 100 bp reads. As for how the authors treated the data: SOAPnuke was used to process the raw data, with reads discarded if the reads contained adapters or uncalled bases, had a mean Phred below 15, or lacked an exact constant-primer or identifier match. COPE v1.2.5 was used to merge high-quality paired reads, and clonotypes were defined as unique nucleotide sequences. MiTCR v1.1 was used to align clonotypes to the IMGT TRBV, TRBD and TRBJ reference segments. Only V-J combinations with frequency above 0.0001, covering 99% to 99.2% of repertoires, were analysed. A TCS score was defined as the ratio between F50 (clonal expansion) and ExV (chaos), using BLOSUM62-based TCRdist between CDR3 peptides within each V-J. Welch's t-statistics and random forest reduced around 550 V-J features to 13, which were used in a naive Bayes classifier (R e1071). TCRdb reworked the public reads: Q25 trimming with fastp, MiXCR clone assembly, productive beta chains retained. Rows are unified per CDR3 protein, each entry keeping the most common DNA and genes. Clone size and V and J calls follow TCRdb, not the original study. This sample comprises 350,000 or so distinct CDR3 sequences, about 20% of them detected only once. The ten largest clones add up to 45% to 55% of the sample.

Cut back by 4 bases and 6 bases, the V and J ends lie 13 bases apart. Via the germline V gene (reference sequence), CDR1 is SEHNR and CDR2 FQNEAQ. Including cysteine and phenylalanine, the CDR3 has 14 amino acids. The only DNA kept is the CDR3, 42 bases in frame from the first base. On the study overall, not on this receptor specifically: No statistical method was used to set the sample size in advance, and investigators knew the group allocation. Most expanded thyroid clonotypes (frequency above 0.001) were also detected in blood, a finding suggesting that blood repertoires may reflect thyroid immune responses. During validation, the model predicted progression to ophthalmopathy a median of roughly six months ahead of onset, with around 71% sensitivity and less than 85% specificity. A 13 V-J signature model separated ophthalmopathy from stable hyperthyroidism, with approximately 87% sensitivity and about 81% specificity in cross-validation and 80%/75% in testing.

The chain was built from TRBV7-9 and TRBJ1-5, with TRBD1 tentatively as D gene (6 bases match). The source material was blood. The receptor's source is a woman aged 45-65 years with Graves' hyperthyroidism. The CDR3 has the sequence CASSYVGAGQPQHF. The nucleotides read TGTGCCAGCAGCTATGTGGGGGCGGGTCAGCCCCAGCATTTT.